The table lists the clone carrying this T cell receptor beta chain with a few counts. The sample originates from a study of blood T cells in healthy people across ages. Total RNA extraction produced at least 5.5 micrograms (per sample) for the study. The ends were cut back, 8 bases at V and 3 bases at J, with 14 bases in the middle. The germline V gene encodes CDR1 SQVTM and CDR2 ANQGSEA. The CDR3 spans 12 residues. Primed by a sample-barcoded 5' primer and a J-beta primer mix, a second PCR proceeded for roughly 7 to 11 cycles. Via MiXCR, TCRdb re-called the 5' RACE reads, giving one row per CDR3 protein. The data show 550,000 to 600,000 distinct CDR3 sequences, more than 45% seen once.

The sequence derives from an elderly man in good health. Sequences were obtained from blood. The rearrangement uses TRBV29-1 and TRBJ2-7; a possible D gene is TRBD2 (5 bases). The CDR3 reads CSPRGLNYEQYF. DNA of the CDR3: TGCAGCCCTCGTGGACTGAACTACGAGCAGTACTTC.